This paragraph covers one T cell receptor (beta chain) sequence. Antigen unknown. This sample was included in a study of OX40 agonist ivuxolimab in advanced cancers. In the study overall: Patients in dose escalation had liver, melanoma, kidney or head and neck cancers. The group had a mean age of 60 years, ranged from roughly 23 to 85, and was 80% to 90% male. General study points: Also present in some nonresponders was a low level of normalized T-cell clonal expansion.

V lost 3 bases and J 5 bases, leaving 8 bases between the germline ends. This CDR3 has 12 amino acids. CDR1 and CDR2 from the germline V gene are SEHNR and FQNEAQ (reference sequence). Repertoires were generated with immunoSEQ multiplex PCR, while TCRdb's copy carries only in-frame clones and drops some. The sample has approximately 17,000 clones; 80% to 90% are singletons. The receptor was isolated from an adult with an advanced solid tumor such as melanoma, head and neck, liver or kidney cancer. The chain carries TRBV7-9 and TRBJ2-7; TRBD1 might be the D (5 bases). The sequenced sample was CD4+ or CD8+ T cells sorted from blood, obtained in a trial of the OX40 agonist ivuxolimab. The CDR3 here is CASSFSGNEQYF. The DNA for the CDR3 is TGTGCCAGCAGCTTTTCAGGGAACGAGCAGTACTTC.